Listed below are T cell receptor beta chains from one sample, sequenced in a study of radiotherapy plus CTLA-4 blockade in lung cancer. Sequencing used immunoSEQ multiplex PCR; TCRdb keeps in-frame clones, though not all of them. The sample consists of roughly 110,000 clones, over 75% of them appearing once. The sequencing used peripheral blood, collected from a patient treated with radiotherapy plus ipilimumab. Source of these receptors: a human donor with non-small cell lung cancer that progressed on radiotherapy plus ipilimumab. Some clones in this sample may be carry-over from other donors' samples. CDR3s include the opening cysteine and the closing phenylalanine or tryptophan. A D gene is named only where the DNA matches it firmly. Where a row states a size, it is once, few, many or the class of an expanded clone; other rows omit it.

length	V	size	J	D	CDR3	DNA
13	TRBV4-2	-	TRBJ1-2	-	CASSQVYWDGYTF	TGTGCCAGCAGCCAAGTTTACTGGGATGGCTACACCTTC
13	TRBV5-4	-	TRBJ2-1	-	CATRTDTYNEQFF	TGTGCCACCCGCACAGATACTTACAATGAGCAGTTCTTC
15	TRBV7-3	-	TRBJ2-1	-	CASSLSAGIRNEQFF	TGTGCCAGCAGCTTAAGCGCTGGAATCAGGAATGAGCAGTTCTTC
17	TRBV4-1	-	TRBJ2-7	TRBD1	CASSQSGTGVYSYEQYF	TGCGCCAGCAGCCAATCCGGGACAGGGGTCTACTCCTACGAGCAGTACTTC
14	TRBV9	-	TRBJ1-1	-	CASSVRGLLTEAFF	TGTGCCAGCAGCGTGAGAGGGTTATTAACTGAAGCTTTCTTT
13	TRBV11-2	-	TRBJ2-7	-	CASSGGPGYEQYF	TGTGCCAGCAGCGGGGGGCCGGGGTACGAGCAGTACTTC
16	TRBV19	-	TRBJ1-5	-	CASSIFRDVGNQPQHF	TGTGCCAGTAGTATTTTTCGGGACGTGGGCAATCAGCCCCAGCATTTT
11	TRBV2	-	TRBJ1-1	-	CASQLNTEAFF	TGTGCCAGCCAATTGAACACTGAAGCTTTCTTT
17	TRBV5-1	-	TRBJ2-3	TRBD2	CASSLYFGGGAGDTQYF	TGCGCCAGCAGCTTGTACTTTGGCGGGGGGGCAGGAGATACGCAGTATTTT
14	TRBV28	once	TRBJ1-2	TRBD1	CASRLQGTTYGYTF	TGTGCCAGCAGGCTACAGGGGACGACCTATGGCTACACCTTC
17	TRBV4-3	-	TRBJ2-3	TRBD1	CASSQAPGTGGADTQYF	TGCGCCAGCAGCCAAGCTCCCGGGACAGGGGGCGCAGATACGCAGTATTTT
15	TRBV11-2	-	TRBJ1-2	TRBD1	CASSLSLDRGYGYTF	TGTGCCAGCAGCTTAAGCCTGGACAGGGGATATGGCTACACCTTC
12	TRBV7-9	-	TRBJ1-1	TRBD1	CASSSQGAEAFF	TGTGCCAGCAGCTCACAGGGGGCTGAAGCTTTCTTT
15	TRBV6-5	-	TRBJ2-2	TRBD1	CASSRQGVGNGELFF	TGTGCCAGCAGTCGCCAGGGGGTAGGGAACGGGGAGCTGTTTTTT
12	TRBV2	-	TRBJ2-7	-	CASSGQSYEQYF	TGTGCCAGCAGTGGACAGAGCTACGAGCAGTACTTC
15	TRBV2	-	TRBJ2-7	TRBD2	CASIFPLAGVNEQYF	TGTGCCAGCATTTTTCCGCTAGCGGGGGTAAACGAGCAGTACTTC
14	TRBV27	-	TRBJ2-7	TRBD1	CASSATTGFNEQYF	TGTGCCAGCAGTGCCACGACAGGGTTCAACGAGCAGTACTTC
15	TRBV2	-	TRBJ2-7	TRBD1	CASTEGGDRVYEQYF	TGTGCCAGCACCGAGGGGGGGGACAGGGTCTACGAGCAGTACTTC
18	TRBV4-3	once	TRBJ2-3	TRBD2	CASSQVLYSGGSTDTQYF	TGCGCCAGCAGCCAAGTTCTTTATAGCGGGGGTAGCACAGATACGCAGTATTTT
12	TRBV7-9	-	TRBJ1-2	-	CASSLAGYSYTF	TGTGCCAGCAGCTTAGCGGGCTATAGCTACACCTTC
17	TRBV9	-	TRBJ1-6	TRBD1	CASSPYRGWEANSPLHF	TGTGCCAGCAGCCCTTACAGGGGCTGGGAAGCTAATTCACCCCTCCACTTT
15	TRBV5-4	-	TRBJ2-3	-	CASSLGGSGTDTQYF	TGTGCCAGCAGCTTGGGGGGCTCAGGCACAGATACGCAGTATTTT
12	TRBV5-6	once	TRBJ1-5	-	CASSLNDQPQHF	TGTGCCAGCAGCTTGAATGACCAGCCCCAGCATTTT
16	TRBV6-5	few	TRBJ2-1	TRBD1	CASSYRFMDRDNEQFF	TGTGCCAGCAGTTACCGTTTTATGGACAGGGACAATGAGCAGTTCTTC
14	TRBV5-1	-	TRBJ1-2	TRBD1	CASSSTGGGYGYTF	TGCGCCAGCAGCTCAACAGGGGGCGGTTATGGCTACACCTTC
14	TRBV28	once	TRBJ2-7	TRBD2	CASSLLAGGEEQYF	TGTGCCAGCAGTTTGCTGGCGGGGGGTGAGGAGCAGTACTTC
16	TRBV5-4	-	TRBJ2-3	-	CASSRGGGGATDTQYF	TGTGCCAGCAGCCGTGGGGGCGGGGGCGCCACAGATACGCAGTATTTT
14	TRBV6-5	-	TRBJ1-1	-	CASSYSMLETEAFF	TGTGCCAGCAGTTACTCGATGCTGGAAACTGAAGCTTTCTTT
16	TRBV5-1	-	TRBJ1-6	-	CASSQQGLSYNSPLHF	TGCGCCAGCAGCCAACAGGGCCTTTCTTATAATTCACCCCTCCACTTT
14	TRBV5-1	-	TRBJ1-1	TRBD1	CASSSQEGAQMAFF	TGCGCCAGCAGCTCCCAGGAGGGGGCCCAGATGGCTTTCTTT
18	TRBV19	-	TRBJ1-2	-	CASSFAGRLDLIDYGYTF	TGTGCCAGTAGTTTCGCAGGGAGGCTCGACCTCATAGACTATGGCTACACCTTC
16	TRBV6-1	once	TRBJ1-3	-	CASSEAGRHSGNTIYF	TGTGCCAGCAGTGAAGCAGGCAGACACTCTGGAAACACCATATATTTT
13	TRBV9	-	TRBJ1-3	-	CASESFSGNTIYF	TGTGCCAGCGAAAGCTTCTCTGGAAACACCATATATTTT
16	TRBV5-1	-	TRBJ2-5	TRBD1	CASSFVRQGSSETQYF	TGCGCCAGCAGCTTTGTCCGACAGGGGTCATCAGAGACCCAGTACTTC
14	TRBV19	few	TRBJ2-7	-	CASSSSASSYEQYF	TGTGCCAGTAGTAGCAGCGCCAGCTCCTACGAGCAGTACTTC
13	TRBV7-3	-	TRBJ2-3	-	CASSLFGTDTQYF	TGTGCCAGCAGCTTATTCGGAACAGATACGCAGTATTTT
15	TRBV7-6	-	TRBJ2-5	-	CASSLRLDYQETQYF	TGTGCCAGCAGCTTACGGCTAGATTACCAAGAGACCCAGTACTTC
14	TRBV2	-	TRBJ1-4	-	CASSERQRNEKLFF	TGTGCCAGCAGCGAAAGGCAGAGGAATGAAAAACTGTTTTTT
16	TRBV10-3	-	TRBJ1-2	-	CAISESTASEVYGYTF	TGTGCCATCAGTGAGTCGACGGCTTCGGAGGTCTATGGCTACACCTTC